Following are 30 T cell receptor beta chains from one sample sequenced in a study of blood T cell repertoires in COVID-19. Using immunoSEQ multiplex PCR, the repertoire was profiled, and TCRdb retains in-frame clones only, with some absent. The repertoire holds roughly 230,000 clones, with approximately 85% as singletons. Sequencing input: peripheral blood. The source is a human donor in a cohort sampled during active COVID-19.

The chain combines TRBV7-3 with TRBJ2-1; 9 bases are a match to TRBD2. Germline CDR1 is SGHTA and CDR2 is FQGTGA. The CDR3 is 14 residues long. Germline trimming cut 2 bases from V and 5 bases from J; bases unmatched to any gene: 1. In DNA form, the CDR3 reads TGTGCCAGCAGCTTACTAGCGGGGCACAATGAGCAGTTCTTC. Its protein is CASSLLAGHNEQFF.

The J gene is TRBJ2-7, the V gene TRBV27, with a tentative D call TRBD2 (5 bases). Germline V lookup: CDR1 MNHEY, CDR2 SMNVEV (reference sequence). V lost 3 bases and J lost 1, with 16 bases in between. The CDR3 is made up of 16 amino acids. The CDR3 here is CASSLSISVLSYEQYF. The CDR3, as DNA: TGTGCCAGCAGTTTGTCAATTAGCGTATTGTCCTACGAGCAGTACTTC.

The sample holds a few counts of this clone. CDR3 residues: CASSSYTDTQYF. CDR3 in DNA: TGTGCCAGCAGCTCCTACACAGATACGCAGTATTTT. This chain links TRBV7-3 with TRBJ2-3; D call uncertain. The length of the CDR3 is 12 residues. CDR1 is SGHTA, CDR2 FQGTGA, per germline. Trimming stripped 4 bases from V and 2 bases from J, with 4 bases between.

This chain connects TRBV27 to TRBJ1-4; D call uncertain. V was shortened by 2 bases and J by 6 bases, with 7 bases between the two germline ends. Germline V gene data show CDR1 as MNHEY and CDR2 as SMNVEV (reference sequence). CDR3 length: 13 amino acids. CDR3 DNA: TGTGCCAGCAGTTTACCCGGGGATGAAAAACTGTTTTTT. Amino acid sequence: CASSLPGDEKLFF.

V is TRBV3-1 (or the pseudogene TRBV3-2) and J is TRBJ1-2; the D gene is possibly TRBD1 (5 bases). Looked up from germline, CDR1 is LGHDT and CDR2 is YNNKEL (reference sequence). The CDR3 is 16 amino acids. Trimming stripped 2 bases from V and 8 bases from J, with 21 bases between. The CDR3, as DNA: TGTGCCAGCAGCCAAAGGGACTCAAGATCCCTGGGGGGCTACACCTTC. Protein sequence: CASSQRDSRSLGGYTF.

The genes are TRBV7-9 and TRBJ2-1, with TRBD2 matching over 8 bases. With 5 bases clipped from V and 0 bases from J, the junction kept 6 bases outside the gene matches. CDR3 size: 16 residues. Germline CDR1 is SEHNR and CDR2 is FQNEAQ (reference sequence). The CDR3 nucleotides are TGTGCCAGCAGCCCTAAGAGCGGGAGCTCCTACAATGAGCAGTTCTTC. Its protein is CASSPKSGSSYNEQFF.

This clone was counted a single time. V gene TRBV28 combines with J gene TRBJ1-4; a weak D match, TRBD1 (6 bases). The germline CDR1 and CDR2 sequences are MDHEN and SYDVKM. V lost 4 bases, J lost 5 bases, and 14 bases lay in between. This CDR3 has 15 amino acids. The CDR3 bases are TGTGCCAGCAGTTCATACAGGACAGAGAATGAAAAACTGTTTTTT. It specifies CASSSYRTENEKLFF.

V gene TRBV7-2 combines with J gene TRBJ2-7; 7 bases match TRBD1. This CDR3 has 15 amino acids. Germline trimming cut 1 base from V and 4 bases from J; bases unmatched to any gene: 7. Germline V gene sequence: CDR1 SGHTA, CDR2 FQGNSA. The CDR3 bases are TGTGCCAGCAGCTTAGATGACAGGGTTAGGTACGAGCAGTACTTC. As protein: CASSLDDRVRYEQYF.

This chain uses TRBV19 with TRBJ2-7; 7 positions match TRBD2. Looked up from germline, CDR1 is LNHDA and CDR2 is SQIVND (reference sequence). This CDR3 has 16 amino acids. V lost 6 bases, J lost 4 bases, and 15 bases stayed unmatched. The CDR3 bases are TGTGCCAGTAGCGAGGGACCTTCGGGGGGTAAATACGAGCAGTACTTC. Residues: CASSEGPSGGKYEQYF.

The V gene is TRBV15, the J gene TRBJ2-7; 9 positions agree with TRBD1. The germline V gene has CDR1 LNHNV and CDR2 YYDKDF (reference sequence). The CDR3 extends over 15 amino acids. V lost 0 bases to trimming and J lost 5 bases; unmatched junction nucleotides: 5. CDR3 in amino acids: CATSRDRGQGNEQYF. CDR3 sequence (DNA): TGTGCCACCAGCAGAGATCGAGGACAGGGGAACGAGCAGTACTTC.

J is TRBJ2-1 and V is TRBV9; a weak D match, TRBD1 (6 bases). The CDR3 has 13 residues. The germline V gene encodes CDR1 SGDLS and CDR2 YYNGEE. The V end lost 5 bases, the J end lost 5 bases, and 11 bases lay between the germline ends. CDR3 amino acids: CASSWTVNNEQFF. The CDR3 DNA follows: TGTGCCAGCAGTTGGACAGTAAACAATGAGCAGTTCTTC.

This clone was observed a handful of times. The chain carries TRBV2 and TRBJ2-7; 9 nucleotides line up with TRBD2. Germline V gene data show CDR1 as SNHLY and CDR2 as FYNNEI. After removal of 3 bases from V and 2 bases from J, the junction contained 11 bases not matched to a gene. The CDR3 is made up of 17 amino acids. The CDR3 region has the DNA TGTGCCAGCAGTGATTTGGTCCCTCTAGCGGGGACCTACGAGCAGTACTTC. It yields the protein CASSDLVPLAGTYEQYF. Drawing the rest from reference TRBV2 and TRBJ2-7, the complete variable domain is EPEVTQTPSHQVTQMGQEVILRCVPISNHLYFYWYRQILGQKVEFLVSFYNNEISEKSEIFDDQFSVERPDGSNFTLKIRSTKLEDSAMYFCASSDLVPLAGTYEQYFGPGTRLTVT.

The chain joins TRBV7-8 to TRBJ1-4; D might be TRBD1 (5 bases). Trimming took 1 base from V and 0 from J, leaving 12 bases between them. In germline, CDR1 is SGHVS, CDR2 FQNEAQ. The CDR3 runs to 17 residues. CDR3 DNA sequence: TGTGCCAGCAGCTTAGATTCAGGGCGGTCAACTAATGAAAAACTGTTTTTT. Translating it yields CASSLDSGRSTNEKLFF.

The rearrangement links TRBV7-9 to TRBJ2-7; D perhaps matches TRBD2 (6 bases). The ends were cut back, 11 bases at V and 2 bases at J, with 7 bases in the middle. This CDR3 comprises 10 residues. Germline CDR1 is SEHNR and CDR2 is FQNEAQ (reference sequence). The CDR3 is CAGGTYEQYF. CDR3 nucleotides: TGTGCCGGGGGGACCTACGAGCAGTACTTC.

The chain is built from TRBV19 and TRBJ2-1; D possibly corresponds to TRBD2 (6 bases). Per the germline V gene, CDR1 is LNHDA and CDR2 is SQIVND (reference sequence). The CDR3 length is 16 residues. V lost 1 base and J 3 bases, leaving 13 bases between the germline ends. The CDR3 region has the DNA TGTGCCAGTAGTATAGCGGTAAGGGGAGGCTACAATGAGCAGTTCTTC. Its protein is CASSIAVRGGYNEQFF. Full variable domain (outside the CDR3, taken from reference TRBV19 and TRBJ2-1): DGGITQSPKYLFRKEGQNVTLSCEQNLNHDAMYWYRQDPGQGLRLIYYSQIVNDFQKGDIAEGYSVSREKKESFPLTVTSAQKNPTAFYLCASSIAVRGGYNEQFFGPGTRLTVL.

The chain employs TRBV10-3 and TRBJ1-3; D call uncertain. V was pared by 9 bases and J by 4 bases, with 13 bases between. Germline-derived CDR1 and CDR2 are ENHRY and SYGVKD. The CDR3 runs to 13 residues. This chain's CDR3 is CAIRSVQGNTIYF. In nucleotides, the CDR3 is TGTGCCATAAGGAGCGTCCAAGGAAACACCATATATTTT.

V is TRBV30 and J is TRBJ2-1; 10 positions agree with TRBD1. The germline gives CDR1 GTSNPN, CDR2 SVGIG (reference sequence). Trimming took 1 base from V and 0 from J; bases not matched to a gene: 3. This CDR3 is built from 16 residues. This CDR3 is CAWSGGTGASYNEQFF. CDR3 DNA sequence: TGTGCCTGGAGTGGCGGGACAGGGGCCTCCTACAATGAGCAGTTCTTC.

The CDR3 DNA reads as TGCGCCAGCAGCCAAGTGAGGGCCAATCAGCCCCAGCATTTT. Protein product: CASSQVRANQPQHF. The chain links TRBV4-3 to TRBJ1-5; D is unclear. From germline, CDR1 is LGHNA and CDR2 YSLEER. V was clipped by 1 base and J by 3 bases, with 7 bases between them. This CDR3 contains 14 residues.

The chain links TRBV14 to TRBJ1-2; D is unclear. V lost 4 bases to trimming and J lost 8 bases, with 14 bases between them. The CDR3 covers 13 residues. Germline assignment: CDR1 SGHDN and CDR2 FVKESK. The CDR3 bases are TGTGCCAGCAGCCCCCGACTGTTGGAAGGCTACACCTTC. Protein sequence: CASSPRLLEGYTF.

This chain links TRBV6-5 with TRBJ1-1, with D unresolved. In germline, CDR1 is MNHEY, CDR2 SVGAGI. The V and J ends lost 8 bases and 3 bases respectively, with 19 bases between them. The CDR3 is 15 residues long. The CDR3, as DNA: TGTGCCAGCTCCCTAGTCGGCGGGCGGTACACTGAAGCTTTCTTT. Translating it yields CASSLVGGRYTEAFF.

This chain links TRBV6-5 with TRBJ1-5, with a possible D match to TRBD1 (6 bases). The germline CDR1 and CDR2 sequences are MNHEY and SVGAGI. Trimming removed 6 bases at V and 3 bases at J, with 15 bases between. The CDR3 sequence is 15 residues long. The CDR3 region is CASRGPGQPNQPQHF. The CDR3 DNA sequence: TGTGCCAGCAGGGGACCTGGACAGCCCAATCAGCCCCAGCATTTT.

This chain connects TRBV5-1 to TRBJ2-3, with 13 bases aligning to TRBD2. V shed 5 bases and J 2 bases; nucleotides not matched to a gene: 5. Looked up from germline, CDR1 is SGHRS and CDR2 is YFSETQ. The CDR3 loop spans 16 amino acids. The CDR3 DNA sequence: TGCGCCAGCAGGAGACTAGCGGGGGGTGCCACAGATACGCAGTATTTT. Residues: CASRRLAGGATDTQYF.

The J gene is TRBJ2-7, the V gene TRBV5-1; 8 nucleotides line up with TRBD2. V was clipped by 0 bases and J by 4 bases; unmatched bases: 9. Germline values: CDR1 SGHRS, CDR2 YFSETQ. The CDR3 runs 16 residues. CDR3 in DNA: TGCGCCAGCAGCTTGGGCGGGAGGCCATCAGATTACGAGCAGTACTTC. Protein: CASSLGGRPSDYEQYF.

V usage is TRBV12-3 or TRBV12-4 and J usage is TRBJ1-2; D gene unclear. The CDR3 runs 13 residues. Trimming stripped 2 bases from V and 4 bases from J, with 8 bases between. The CDR3 DNA is TGTGCCAGCAGTTTATCAGAATCCTATGGCTACACCTTC. Translation: CASSLSESYGYTF.

For this clone: Other DNA sequences in this sample translate to the same CDR3. This sequence joins TRBV19 and TRBJ2-5; a possible D gene is TRBD2 (6 bases). CDR3 length equals 13 residues. V lost 3 bases to trimming and J lost 5 bases, with 10 bases between them. Germline CDR1 and CDR2: LNHDA and SQIVND (reference sequence). The CDR3 spells CASSIGGAETQYF. The CDR3 region has the DNA TGTGCCAGTAGTATTGGAGGGGCGGAGACCCAGTACTTC.

The gene calls are TRBV10-3 and TRBJ1-1, with 9 bases fitting TRBD1. Germline CDR1 is ENHRY and CDR2 is SYGVKD. The CDR3 is 15 amino acids. V shed 3 bases and J 0 bases; nucleotides not matched to a gene: 2. The CDR3 nucleotides read TGTGCCATCAGTGATGGACAGGGGATGAACACTGAAGCTTTCTTT. Residues: CAISDGQGMNTEAFF.

This clone was recorded once. This sequence joins TRBV9 and TRBJ2-6, with 8 bases aligning to TRBD1. The CDR3 spans 17 residues. V gave up 5 bases and J gave up 0 bases; unmatched junction bases: 7. CDR1 is SGDLS, CDR2 YYNGEE, per germline. The CDR3 region is CASRSGGSFSGANVLTF. Here the CDR3 DNA reads TGTGCCAGCAGGTCAGGGGGCTCCTTCTCTGGGGCCAACGTCCTGACTTTC.

This chain joins TRBV28 and TRBJ1-5; D may be TRBD1 (6 bases). CDR1 and CDR2 from the germline V gene are MDHEN and SYDVKM. There are 15 residues in the CDR3. Trimming removed 6 bases at V and 4 bases at J, with 16 bases between. The CDR3 nucleotides are TGTGCCAGCAGGTCCCAGGGGTATGCGAATCAGCCCCAGCATTTT. Translated: CASRSQGYANQPQHF.

CDR3: CASSPSFGVLDYGYTF. CDR3 sequence (DNA): TGTGCCAGCAGTCCCTCTTTCGGGGTTCTGGACTATGGCTACACCTTC. The rearrangement joins TRBV27 to TRBJ1-2; no definite D call. The CDR3 covers 16 residues. Trimming shortened V by 5 bases and J by 3 bases, and 19 bases separated the two germline ends. Looked up from germline, CDR1 is MNHEY and CDR2 is SMNVEV (reference sequence).

CDR3 loop: CASSQEAGSAGLTYEQYF. Written as DNA, the CDR3 is TGCGCCAGCAGCCAAGAAGCGGGTTCGGCAGGGCTTACCTACGAGCAGTACTTC. This chain links TRBV4-3 with TRBJ2-7, with D perhaps TRBD2 (6 bases). V shed 0 bases and J shed 2 bases, with 20 bases lying between them. The CDR3 consists of 18 residues. Germline assignment: CDR1 LGHNA and CDR2 YSLEER.